A single T cell receptor beta chain is shown here with its context. It has no known antigen specificity. No base qualities exist here, and no much larger clone lies one base off it. This entry comes from a study of OX40 agonist ivuxolimab in advanced cancers. Notes on the research overall: The costimulatory receptor OX40 (CD134) was targeted by ivuxolimab, a fully human IgG2 agonistic monoclonal antibody. In the dose-escalation cohort, roughly 80% of patients were male, and the mean age was around 60 years, with a range of about 20 to 79. Prior anti-PD-1, anti-PD-L1 or anti-CTLA-4 therapy was permitted, and 40% of dose-escalation patients had received checkpoint inhibitors. Three dose-escalation patients achieved partial responses, one with hepatocellular carcinoma and two with cutaneous melanoma. The paper describes the monotherapy dose-escalation part (N of about 52 patients) of the phase I trial of ivuxolimab. Intravenous ivuxolimab was administered to patients every 2 weeks at six dose levels: 0.01, 0.1, 0.3, 1.5, 3 and 10 mg/kg. Peripheral TCRbeta sequencing aimed to test whether ivuxolimab altered TCR sequence diversity and caused clonal T-cell expansion. Of the approximately 54 patients in dose escalation, about 20 had hepatocellular carcinoma, about 15 had melanoma, 9 had renal cell carcinoma and 9 had head and neck cancer.

V lost 0 bases and J lost 3 bases; the stretch between them is 7 bases long. CDR1 and CDR2 are drawn from the germline V gene: LGHNA, YSLEER. Taken from cysteine to phenylalanine, the CDR3 has 14 residues. This entry keeps only the CDR3 DNA: 42 bases, framed from base 1. The trial excluded patients who had a history of autoimmune disease or were on systemic immunosuppression. Peripheral blood for TCR sequencing was drawn from every dose cohort at baseline, at cycle 4 day 1 and at cycle 7 day 1. The samples were taken from a phase I, first-in-human, multicenter, open-label dose-escalation trial of ivuxolimab. The trial enrolled adults with locally advanced or metastatic head and neck squamous cell, hepatocellular, melanoma or renal cell carcinoma. CD4+ and CD8+ T cells were sorted separately from peripheral blood before TCR sequencing. Beyond this particular receptor, the publication reports: At doses from 0.1 to 3.0 mg/kg, clonal expansion was seen in both CD4+ and CD8+ blood T cells between baseline and week 6. After ivuxolimab, more expanded clones were found on average in CD8+ T cells than in CD4+ T cells. In the 0.1-3.0 mg/kg groups, partial responders were among the patients with the lowest normalized peripheral clonal expansion, particularly in CD8+ T cells. Low levels of normalized T-cell clonal expansion were also seen in some patients who did not respond. Which antigens the clonally expanded peripheral T cells were specific for was not determined.

For sequencing of the TCRbeta CDR3 region, genomic DNA was extracted from the sorted cells. TCRbeta CDR3 regions were sequenced using the immunoSEQ Assay. The source is immuneACCESS, and TCRdb retained only in-frame sequences with V and J called. Part of the clones is not carried over; for the studies checked, unresolved V genes explain less than half of this, and the remainder is unexplained. This sample lists tens of thousands of clones; less than 85% were detected once. The top ten hold 15% to 20% of the sample. The sample here was CD4+ or CD8+ T cells sorted from blood, taken in a trial of the OX40 agonist ivuxolimab. This sequence originates from an adult with an advanced solid tumor such as melanoma, head and neck, liver or kidney cancer. The chain was built from TRBV4-3 and TRBJ2-3, with the D gene too uncertain to name. CDR3 sequence: CASSQELATDTQYF. The DNA sequence is as follows: TGCGCCAGCAGCCAAGAATTAGCTACAGATACGCAGTATTTT.